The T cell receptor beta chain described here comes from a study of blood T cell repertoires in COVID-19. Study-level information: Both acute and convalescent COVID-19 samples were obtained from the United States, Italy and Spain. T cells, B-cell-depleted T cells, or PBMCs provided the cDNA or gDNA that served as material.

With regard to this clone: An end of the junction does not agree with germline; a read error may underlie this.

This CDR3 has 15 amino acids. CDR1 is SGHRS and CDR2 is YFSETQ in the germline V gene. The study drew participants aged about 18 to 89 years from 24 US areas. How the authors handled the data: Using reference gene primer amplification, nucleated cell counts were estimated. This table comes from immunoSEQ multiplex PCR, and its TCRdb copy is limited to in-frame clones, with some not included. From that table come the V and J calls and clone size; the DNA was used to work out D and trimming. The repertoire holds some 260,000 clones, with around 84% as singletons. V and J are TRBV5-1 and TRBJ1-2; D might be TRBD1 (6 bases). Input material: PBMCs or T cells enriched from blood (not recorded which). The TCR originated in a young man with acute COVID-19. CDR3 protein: CASSLETGRDYGYTF. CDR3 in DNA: TGTGCCAGCAGCTTGGAAACAGGGAGGGACTATGGCTACACCTTC.